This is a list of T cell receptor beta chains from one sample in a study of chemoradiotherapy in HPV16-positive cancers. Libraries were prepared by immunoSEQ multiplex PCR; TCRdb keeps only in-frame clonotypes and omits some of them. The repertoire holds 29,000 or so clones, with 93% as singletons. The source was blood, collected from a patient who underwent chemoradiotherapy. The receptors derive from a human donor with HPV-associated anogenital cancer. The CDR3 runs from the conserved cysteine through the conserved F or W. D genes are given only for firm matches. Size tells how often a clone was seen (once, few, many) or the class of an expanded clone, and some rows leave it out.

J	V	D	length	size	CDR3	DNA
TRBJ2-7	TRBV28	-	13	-	CASRTTAPIEQYF	TGTGCCAGCAGGACGACAGCGCCTATCGAGCAGTACTTC
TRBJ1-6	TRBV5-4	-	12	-	CASSFRNSPLHF	TGTGCCAGCAGCTTCAGGAATTCACCCCTCCACTTT
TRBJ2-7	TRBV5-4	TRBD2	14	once	CASSLGLREAEQYF	TGTGCCAGCAGCCTAGGTTTGCGGGAGGCCGAGCAGTACTTC
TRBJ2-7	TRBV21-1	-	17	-	CASSKSQGAVSAYEQYF	TGTGCCAGCAGCAAGTCACAGGGGGCCGTATCTGCCTACGAGCAGTACTTC
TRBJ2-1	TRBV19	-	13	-	CASRWGPGNEQFF	TGTGCCAGTAGGTGGGGACCGGGGAATGAGCAGTTCTTC
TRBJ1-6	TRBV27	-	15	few	CASSPPRQSNSPLHF	TGTGCCAGCAGTCCGCCAAGACAGTCAAATTCACCCCTCCACTTT
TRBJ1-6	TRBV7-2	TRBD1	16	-	CASSLVGGQANSPLHF	TGTGCCAGCAGCTTAGTAGGGGGACAGGCAAATTCACCCCTCCACTTT
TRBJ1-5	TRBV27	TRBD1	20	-	CASPESPPPQGREGNQPQHF	TGTGCCAGCCCCGAATCTCCACCTCCACAGGGGAGGGAGGGCAATCAGCCCCAGCATTTT
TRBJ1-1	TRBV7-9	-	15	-	CASSLIGMMNTEAFF	TGTGCCAGCAGCTTAATCGGGATGATGAACACTGAAGCTTTCTTT
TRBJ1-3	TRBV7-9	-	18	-	CASSLPQGRGPKGNIIYF	TGTGCCAGCAGCTTACCCCAGGGACGGGGCCCGAAAGGAAACATCATATATTTT
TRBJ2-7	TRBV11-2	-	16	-	CASSLAPGDRLYEQYF	TGTGCCAGCAGCTTAGCCCCAGGGGATCGTCTATACGAGCAGTACTTC
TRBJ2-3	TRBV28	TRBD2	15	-	CASAGGGRAGDTQYF	TGTGCCAGCGCTGGGGGCGGGAGGGCCGGAGATACGCAGTATTTT
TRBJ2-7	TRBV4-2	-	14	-	CASSQPGNSYEQYF	TGTGCCAGCAGCCAACCTGGGAACTCCTACGAGCAGTACTTC
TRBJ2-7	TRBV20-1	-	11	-	CSAGMGREQYF	TGCAGTGCGGGGATGGGGAGGGAGCAGTACTTC
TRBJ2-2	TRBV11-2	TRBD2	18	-	CASSSPGWRGGLTGELFF	TGTGCCAGCAGCTCCCCCGGATGGCGGGGGGGCTTAACCGGGGAGCTGTTTTTT
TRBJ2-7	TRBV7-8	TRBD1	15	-	CASSLGTGRPVEQYF	TGTGCCAGCAGCTTAGGGACAGGGAGGCCCGTCGAGCAGTACTTC
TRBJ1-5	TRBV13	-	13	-	CASSFSSNQPQHF	TGTGCCAGCAGCTTCAGTAGCAATCAGCCCCAGCATTTT
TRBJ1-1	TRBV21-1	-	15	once	CASSHVRGGRNEAFF	TGTGCCAGCAGCCACGTGCGAGGGGGCCGAAATGAAGCTTTCTTT
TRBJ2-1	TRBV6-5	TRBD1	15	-	CASSYDRGSYNEQFF	TGTGCCAGCAGTTACGACAGGGGGTCCTACAATGAGCAGTTCTTC
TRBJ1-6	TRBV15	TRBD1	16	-	CATSRDRGTGGLPLHF	TGTGCCACCAGCAGAGATCGCGGGACAGGGGGCTTACCCCTCCACTTT
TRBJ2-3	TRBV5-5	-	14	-	CASSKADFTDTQYF	TGTGCCAGCAGCAAAGCGGATTTCACAGATACGCAGTATTTT
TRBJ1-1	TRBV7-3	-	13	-	CASSSGKNTEAFF	TGTGCCAGCAGCTCGGGGAAGAACACTGAAGCTTTCTTT
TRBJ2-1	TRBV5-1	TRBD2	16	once	CASRTQAGGPVVEQFF	TGCGCCAGCAGAACCCAAGCGGGAGGGCCGGTGGTTGAGCAGTTCTTC
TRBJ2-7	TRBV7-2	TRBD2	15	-	CASSLGETSDYEQYF	TGTGCCAGCAGCTTAGGGGAGACTAGCGACTACGAGCAGTACTTC
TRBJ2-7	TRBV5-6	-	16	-	CASSLGYGYRRAEQYF	TGTGCCAGCAGCTTGGGTTATGGTTACAGGCGGGCCGAGCAGTACTTC
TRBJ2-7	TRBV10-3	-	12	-	CAIRGSSYEQYF	TGTGCCATCAGGGGGTCTTCCTACGAGCAGTACTTC
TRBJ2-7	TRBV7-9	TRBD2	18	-	CASSVSTVSSGLSYEQYF	TGTGCCAGCAGCGTATCAACGGTTTCTAGCGGTCTCTCCTACGAGCAGTACTTC
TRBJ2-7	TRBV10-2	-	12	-	CASSDLGYEQYF	TGCGCCAGCAGTGATTTGGGTTACGAGCAGTACTTC
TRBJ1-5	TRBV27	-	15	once	CASSPYHRDGQPQHF	TGTGCCAGCAGTCCGTACCACAGGGACGGTCAGCCCCAGCATTTT
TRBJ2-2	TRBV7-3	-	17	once	CASSLTFQTQNTGELFF	TGTGCCAGCAGCTTAACGTTCCAGACACAAAACACCGGGGAGCTGTTTTTT
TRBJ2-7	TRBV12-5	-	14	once	CASGPPDSTYEQYF	TGTGCTAGTGGTCCCCCGGACAGTACCTACGAGCAGTACTTC
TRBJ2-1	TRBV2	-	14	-	CASGDTRRGNEQFF	TGTGCCAGCGGGGATACTAGAAGGGGCAATGAGCAGTTCTTC
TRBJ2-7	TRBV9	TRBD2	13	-	CASSVGEGPEQYF	TGTGCCAGCAGCGTAGGGGAGGGTCCCGAGCAGTACTTC
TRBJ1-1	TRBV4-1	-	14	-	CASSSTRSYTEAFF	TGCGCCAGCAGTTCGACCCGGAGTTACACTGAAGCTTTCTTT
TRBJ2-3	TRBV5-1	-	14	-	CASSTGPSTDTQYF	TGCGCCAGCAGCACGGGACCAAGCACAGATACGCAGTATTTT
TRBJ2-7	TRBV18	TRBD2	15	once	CASSPGLAGVGEQYF	TGTGCCAGCTCACCGGGACTAGCGGGAGTAGGTGAGCAGTACTTC
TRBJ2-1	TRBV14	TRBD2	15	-	CASSQGLAGANEQFF	TGTGCCAGCAGCCAGGGACTAGCGGGGGCCAATGAGCAGTTCTTC
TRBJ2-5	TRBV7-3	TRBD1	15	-	CASAVQGARRETQYF	TGTGCCAGCGCCGTGCAGGGGGCGCGGCGGGAGACCCAGTACTTC
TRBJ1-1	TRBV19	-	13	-	CASSPSGQTEAFF	TGTGCCAGTAGTCCCAGTGGACAGACTGAAGCTTTCTTT
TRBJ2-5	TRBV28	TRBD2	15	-	CASSIGTSPQETQYF	TGTGCCAGCAGCATAGGGACTAGCCCCCAAGAGACCCAGTACTTC
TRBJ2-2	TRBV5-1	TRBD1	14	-	CASSRGQPTGELFF	TGCGCCAGCAGCCGGGGACAGCCCACCGGGGAGCTGTTTTTT
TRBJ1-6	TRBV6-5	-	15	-	CASSYGPNNYSPLHF	TGTGCCAGCAGTTATGGACCAAACAATTATTCACCCCTCCACTTT
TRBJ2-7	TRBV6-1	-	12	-	CASRSRFYEQYF	TGTGCCAGCAGGTCTCGGTTCTACGAGCAGTACTTC
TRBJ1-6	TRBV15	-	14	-	CATSRDRWNSPLHF	TGTGCCACCAGCAGAGATAGATGGAATTCACCCCTCCACTTT
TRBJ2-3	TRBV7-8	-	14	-	CASSLSSSTDTQYF	TGTGCCAGCAGCTTATCCAGCAGTACAGATACGCAGTATTTT
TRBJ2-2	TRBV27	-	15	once	CASSLSRVGTGELFF	TGTGCCAGCAGTTTATCGAGAGTTGGGACCGGGGAGCTGTTTTTT
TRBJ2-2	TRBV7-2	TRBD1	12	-	CASSSPDRKVFF	TGTGCCAGCAGCTCGCCGGACAGGAAGGTGTTTTTT
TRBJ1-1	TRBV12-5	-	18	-	CASGLGLKRGGTYTEAFF	TGTGCTAGTGGTTTGGGTCTTAAAAGGGGGGGGACCTACACTGAAGCTTTCTTT
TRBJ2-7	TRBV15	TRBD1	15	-	CATSRYRDRGSEQYF	TGTGCCACCAGCAGATACCGGGACAGGGGAAGCGAGCAGTACTTC
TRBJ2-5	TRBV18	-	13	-	CASSRDFGETQYF	TGTGCCAGCTCACGGGACTTCGGAGAGACCCAGTACTTC
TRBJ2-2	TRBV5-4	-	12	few	CASSFDTGELFF	TGTGCCAGCAGCTTCGACACCGGGGAGCTGTTTTTT
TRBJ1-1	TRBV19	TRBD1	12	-	CASSTSGGRAFF	TGTGCCAGTAGTACGTCAGGGGGTCGGGCTTTCTTT
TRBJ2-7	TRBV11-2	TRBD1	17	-	CASSSPRRDRGFYEQYF	TGTGCCAGCAGCTCCCCAAGGCGGGACAGGGGGTTCTACGAGCAGTACTTC